This T cell receptor (beta chain) stems from a study of control samples from healthy donors and cancer patients. The CDR3 has 16 residues. V was trimmed by 0 bases and J by 0 bases, leaving 9 bases between them. CDR1 is LGHNA, CDR2 YNFKEQ, per germline. Data came from immunoSEQ multiplex PCR; TCRdb stores just in-frame clones and leaves some out. Among about 130,000 clones listed, just under 95% were seen once. The source of this sequence is a man aged 18 to 35 in good health. The sequencing sample was made of blood. This chain uses TRBV4-2 with TRBJ2-1; D unclear. CDR3 sequence: CASSQEGLSSYNEQFF. The CDR3 nucleotides read TGTGCCAGCAGCCAAGAGGGGTTAAGCTCCTACAATGAGCAGTTCTTC.